This record concerns one T cell receptor beta chain sequence. Antigen: not known. The J segment lost 1 base and the V segment lost 6 bases, leaving 3 bases of the junction unmatched. CDR1 and CDR2 from the germline V gene are DFQATT and SNEGSKA (reference sequence). The CDR3 covers 13 residues. This specimen belongs to a study of molecular identifiers for immune sequencing clone quantification. Study-wide points: Spiked Jurkat TCR RNA equivalent to one cell was reportedly detectable in around 980,000 naive cells.

Using its own MiXCR run on the PCR reads, TCRdb lists one record per CDR3 protein. Here the sample spans around 300,000 distinct CDR3 sequences, 24% being singletons. Sorting isolated naive CD8 T cells as CD8+CD4-CCR7+CD45RA+ events. Sequencing was carried out using naive CD8+ T cells from blood, with Jurkat cell RNA spiked in. Noted subset: FACS-sorted CD8+CD4-CCR7+CD45RA+ naive T cells. The receptor was isolated from a human donor in good health. Some libraries in this study had Jurkat cell RNA spiked in. The rearrangement joins TRBV20-1 to TRBJ2-7; TRBD1 matches at 10 bases. The CDR3 protein is CSAGTGESYEQYF. The CDR3 DNA reads TGCAGTGCGGGGACAGGGGAGTCCTACGAGCAGTACTTC.